This T cell receptor beta chain was captured in a study of early T cells in non-severe SARS-CoV-2 infection. Using its own MiXCR run on the 5' RACE reads, TCRdb lists one record per CDR3 protein. The table records some 45,000 distinct CDR3 sequences, 3.5% to 5% of them present only once. The clonotype originates from an adult who was a healthcare worker with PCR-confirmed SARS-CoV-2 infection or an uninfected control (not recorded which). Sequenced sample: whole blood.

The CDR3 region has the DNA TGTGCCAGCAGTCTCGGGACCGCCCGCACTGAAGCTTTCTTT. This encodes CASSLGTARTEAFF. The chain employs TRBV6-5 and TRBJ1-1; D is possibly TRBD1 (5 bases). Germline lookup yields CDR1 MNHEY and CDR2 SVGAGI. This CDR3 spans 14 amino acids. Deletions cut 5 bases from V and 4 bases from J, with 14 bases between.